The rows below give T cell receptor beta chains drawn from one sample of a study of cytomegalovirus exposure and HLA in healthy donors. This table comes from immunoSEQ multiplex PCR, and its TCRdb copy is limited to in-frame clones, with some not included. The sample contains about 200,000 clones, around 83% of which appear only once. Sample: PBMCs. The receptors were sampled from a girl aged 5 to 17 in good health and CMV-seronegative. Both conserved end residues are part of each CDR3. The order of the fields is V gene, CDR3 length, J gene, clone size, D gene, CDR3 protein, CDR3 DNA. The D gene is left open where the match is weak. Part of the rows lack a size; the others show once, few, many or a class for expanded clones.

>TRBV28|12|TRBJ1-2|.|.
CASSRGLYGYTF
TGTGCCAGCAGTAGGGGACTCTATGGCTACACCTTC
>TRBV5-4|16|TRBJ2-1|.|TRBD2
CASKNKASGSYNEQFF
TGTGCCAGCAAAAATAAGGCTAGCGGCTCCTACAATGAGCAGTTCTTC
>TRBV29-1|13|TRBJ1-1|.|.
CSSKPDRGTEAFF
TGCAGCTCCAAACCGGACCGGGGCACTGAAGCTTTCTTT
>TRBV7-2|15|TRBJ1-1|.|TRBD1
CASSFGTGIRTEAFF
TGTGCCAGCAGCTTTGGGACAGGGATTCGCACTGAAGCTTTCTTT
>TRBV14|18|TRBJ1-1|.|TRBD1
CASSLYNSPGQGRREAFF
TGTGCCAGCAGCCTTTATAATTCTCCGGGACAGGGGCGAAGAGAAGCTTTCTTT
>TRBV9|12|TRBJ1-2|.|.
CASSLEGAGYTF
TGTGCCAGCAGTCTTGAGGGTGCTGGCTACACCTTC
>TRBV6-1|16|TRBJ1-1|.|.
CASSEEGGLMNTEAFF
TGTGCCAGCAGTGAAGAGGGGGGGCTTATGAACACTGAAGCTTTCTTT
>TRBV9|12|TRBJ2-3|once|.
CASQGVGDTQYF
TGTGCCAGCCAGGGCGTTGGCGATACGCAGTATTTT
>TRBV5-5|16|TRBJ2-2|.|TRBD2
CASRFLPRGDGGELFF
TGTGCCAGCAGATTCTTACCTCGGGGGGACGGCGGGGAGCTGTTTTTT
>TRBV7-6|14|TRBJ2-5|.|.
CASSLPNTQETQYF
TGTGCCAGCAGCTTACCCAATACACAAGAGACCCAGTACTTC
>TRBV7-2|13|TRBJ1-2|.|TRBD1
CASSLDREHGYTF
TGTGCCAGCAGCCTAGACAGGGAACATGGCTACACCTTC
>TRBV4-1|20|TRBJ2-3|.|TRBD2
CASSQVPMLAGGIGTDTQYF
TGCGCCAGCAGCCAAGTCCCTATGCTAGCGGGGGGGATTGGCACAGATACGCAGTATTTT
>TRBV5-1|17|TRBJ2-5|.|TRBD2
CASSSSRSGSTQETQYF
TGCGCCAGCAGCTCGTCGAGGAGCGGGAGCACCCAAGAGACCCAGTACTTC
>TRBV4-3|18|TRBJ1-3|.|.
CASSQGQWGLASGNTIYF
TGCGCCAGCAGCCAAGGGCAGTGGGGGCTGGCGTCTGGAAACACCATATATTTT
>TRBV7-8|15|TRBJ2-7|.|TRBD1
CASSLGTGHGNEQYF
TGTGCCAGCAGCTTAGGGACAGGCCATGGAAACGAGCAGTACTTC